Listed below are T cell receptor beta chains from one sample, sequenced in a study of cytomegalovirus exposure and HLA in healthy donors. TCRdb's copy holds only in-frame clones and misses some; the assay was immunoSEQ multiplex PCR. The sample has approximately 160,000 clones; roughly nine tenths are singletons. Sequencing input: PBMCs. These receptors were obtained from a man younger than 35 in good health and CMV-seropositive. The CDR3 runs from the conserved cysteine through the conserved F or W. The order of the fields is J gene, V gene, clone size, D gene, CDR3 length, CDR3 protein, CDR3 DNA. D genes are given only for firm matches. Clone sizes are given selectively: once, few, many, or a class where the clone is expanded.

>TRBJ2-5|TRBV7-3|NA|NA|13
CASSRSQGETQYF
TGTGCCAGCAGCCGCAGCCAGGGGGAGACCCAGTACTTC
>TRBJ2-5|TRBV5-4|NA|TRBD2|17
CASSSASGRLKQETQYF
TGTGCCAGCAGCTCGGCTAGCGGGAGGCTCAAACAAGAGACCCAGTACTTC
>TRBJ2-1|TRBV5-1|NA|TRBD2|17
CASSLGVRLAGESEQFF
TGCGCCAGCAGCTTGGGTGTGAGACTAGCGGGAGAGAGTGAGCAGTTCTTC
>TRBJ2-1|TRBV19|once|NA|15
CASSIAGESYNEQFF
TGTGCCAGTAGTATAGCGGGAGAATCCTACAATGAGCAGTTCTTC
>TRBJ2-7|TRBV5-8|NA|TRBD1|17
CASSVGQGMGLPYEQYF
TGTGCCAGCAGCGTAGGACAGGGGATGGGGCTTCCCTACGAGCAGTACTTC
>TRBJ1-1|TRBV13|NA|NA|14
CASSPGKGYTEAFF
TGTGCCAGCAGTCCAGGGAAGGGGTACACTGAAGCTTTCTTT
>TRBJ2-3|TRBV7-8|once|TRBD2|15
CASSRTSGSADTQYF
TGTGCCAGCAGCCGTACTAGCGGGAGTGCGGATACGCAGTATTTT
>TRBJ1-4|TRBV7-2|NA|TRBD1|17
CASSLVGQGAANEKLFF
TGTGCCAGCAGCTTAGTTGGACAGGGGGCGGCTAATGAAAAACTGTTTTTT
>TRBJ2-7|TRBV9|NA|TRBD2|15
CASSLGDYPMGEQYF
TGTGCCAGCAGCTTAGGGGACTATCCAATGGGGGAGCAGTACTTC
>TRBJ2-2|TRBV7-6|NA|NA|13
CASSNRGTGELFF
TGTGCCAGCAGCAATAGGGGGACCGGGGAGCTGTTTTTT
>TRBJ2-1|TRBV14|once|NA|16
CASSLIYGSHYNEQFF
TGTGCCAGCAGCCTAATTTACGGGAGCCACTACAATGAGCAGTTCTTC
>TRBJ2-7|TRBV7-9|once|TRBD1|15
CASSPPDRALVEQYF
TGTGCCAGCAGCCCCCCGGACAGGGCGCTAGTCGAGCAGTACTTC
>TRBJ1-5|TRBV6-5|once|NA|13
CASRSGVGQPQHF
TGTGCCAGCAGATCAGGGGTGGGTCAGCCCCAGCATTTT
>TRBJ1-1|TRBV15|NA|TRBD1|15
CATSGIGTGNTEAFF
TGTGCCACCAGCGGGATAGGGACAGGGAACACTGAAGCTTTCTTT
>TRBJ2-2|TRBV5-1|once|NA|16
CASSPVGGTGTGELFF
TGCGCCAGCAGCCCGGTGGGCGGGACGGGCACCGGGGAGCTGTTTTTT
>TRBJ1-1|TRBV19|NA|NA|15
CASSPQGGLNTEAFF
TGTGCCAGTAGTCCCCAGGGAGGGTTGAACACTGAAGCTTTCTTT
>TRBJ2-7|TRBV20-1|NA|NA|11
CSARPTGEQYF
TGCAGTGCTAGACCCACGGGCGAGCAGTACTTC
>TRBJ2-2|TRBV27|NA|TRBD1|16
CASRLGDRGIRGELFF
TGTGCCAGCAGATTAGGGGACAGGGGAATACGGGGGGAGCTGTTTTTT
>TRBJ2-1|TRBV11-3|NA|TRBD1|15
CASSRGTGPYNEQFF
TGTGCCAGCAGCCGGGGGACAGGGCCTTACAATGAGCAGTTCTTC
>TRBJ2-7|TRBV27|NA|NA|13
CASSWTDSYEQYF
TGTGCCAGCAGTTGGACAGACTCCTACGAGCAGTACTTC
>TRBJ2-2|TRBV15|NA|NA|15
CATSRETGVTGELFF
TGTGCCACCTCCCGGGAGACGGGGGTCACCGGGGAGCTGTTTTTT
>TRBJ2-7|TRBV6-1|once|TRBD1|15
CASSEARDRRNEQYF
TGTGCCAGCAGTGAAGCCCGGGACAGGCGGAACGAGCAGTACTTC
>TRBJ2-3|TRBV2|NA|TRBD2|19
CASFLGTSGGGSSTDTQYF
TGTGCCAGCTTCTTAGGGACTAGCGGAGGGGGGTCTAGCACAGATACGCAGTATTTT
>TRBJ1-2|TRBV21-1|NA|NA|12
CASSKAKYGYTF
TGTGCCAGCAGCAAAGCTAAATATGGCTACACCTTC
>TRBJ2-3|TRBV28|NA|NA|14
CASSFRRAADTQYF
TGTGCCAGCAGTTTTCGGAGGGCCGCAGATACGCAGTATTTT
>TRBJ2-3|TRBV19|NA|TRBD2|15
CASRRLAGGTDTQYF
TGTGCCAGTAGGCGGCTAGCGGGAGGGACAGATACGCAGTATTTT
>TRBJ2-2|TRBV7-9|NA|TRBD2|16
CASSRAGGPETGELFF
TGTGCCAGCAGCCGAGCGGGAGGGCCGGAAACCGGGGAGCTGTTTTTT
>TRBJ1-5|TRBV28|NA|TRBD1|18
CASSLSNQGVRIRQPQHF
TGTGCCAGCAGTTTATCCAACCAGGGGGTTCGGATTAGGCAGCCCCAGCATTTT
>TRBJ1-1|TRBV2|NA|NA|15
CASSEQGISNTEAFF
TGTGCCAGCAGTGAGCAGGGGATCTCGAACACTGAAGCTTTCTTT
>TRBJ2-7|TRBV5-6|NA|TRBD1|14
CASRSTQGAYEQYF
TGTGCCAGCAGATCGACACAGGGGGCTTACGAGCAGTACTTC
>TRBJ2-7|TRBV6-6|NA|NA|13
CASSHRDSYEQYF
TGTGCCAGCAGCCACAGGGATTCCTACGAGCAGTACTTC
>TRBJ1-1|TRBV7-9|NA|NA|15
CASSFGLKMNTEAFF
TGTGCCAGCAGCTTCGGGTTAAAGATGAACACTGAAGCTTTCTTT
>TRBJ1-4|TRBV5-1|NA|NA|12
CASSLGGGKLFF
TGCGCCAGCAGCTTGGGGGGGGGAAAACTGTTTTTT
>TRBJ2-1|TRBV27|NA|TRBD2|15
CASSSFLAGANEQFF
TGTGCCAGCAGTTCCTTCCTAGCGGGAGCAAATGAGCAGTTCTTC
>TRBJ2-1|TRBV5-1|NA|TRBD1|15
CASSLGGTGSHEQFF
TGCGCCAGCAGCTTGGGGGGGACAGGGAGCCATGAGCAGTTCTTC
>TRBJ2-2|TRBV18|NA|TRBD1|15
CASSYTGVNTGELFF
TGTGCCAGCTCGTACACAGGGGTTAACACCGGGGAGCTGTTTTTT
>TRBJ2-6|TRBV27|NA|NA|15
CASSLRGAGANVLTF
TGTGCCAGCAGTTTACGGGGGGCAGGGGCCAACGTCCTGACTTTC
>TRBJ2-7|TRBV13|NA|TRBD2|16
CASSLQRLADPYEQYF
TGTGCCAGCAGCCTTCAACGACTAGCGGATCCCTACGAGCAGTACTTC
>TRBJ2-1|TRBV7-3|once|NA|15
CASSYDKGLYNEQFF
TGTGCCAGCAGCTACGACAAGGGGCTCTACAATGAGCAGTTCTTC
>TRBJ1-3|TRBV2|NA|TRBD1|15
CASSAGQVSGNTIYF
TGTGCCAGCAGTGCCGGACAGGTCTCTGGAAACACCATATATTTT
>TRBJ2-7|TRBV5-4|few|TRBD1|13
CASSQGQIYEQYF
TGTGCCAGCAGCCAGGGACAGATCTACGAGCAGTACTTC
>TRBJ1-1|TRBV5-4|NA|NA|13
CASSLEPDSEAFF
TGTGCCAGCAGCTTGGAGCCGGACAGTGAAGCTTTCTTT
>TRBJ2-7|TRBV5-4|NA|TRBD1|14
CASSSLTGDGEQYF
TGTGCCAGCAGCTCGTTGACAGGGGACGGAGAGCAGTACTTC
>TRBJ1-4|TRBV5-1|NA|TRBD1|16
CASSLDGQGRFEKLFF
TGCGCCAGCAGCTTAGACGGACAGGGGAGATTCGAAAAACTGTTTTTT
>TRBJ2-7|TRBV18|NA|TRBD1|16
CASSPTPGQLSYEQYF
TGTGCCAGCTCACCAACCCCGGGACAGCTCTCCTACGAGCAGTACTTC
>TRBJ2-7|TRBV4-2|NA|TRBD2|16
CASSQDTSGRSYEQYF
TGTGCCAGCAGCCAAGATACTAGCGGGAGGTCCTACGAGCAGTACTTC
>TRBJ2-5|TRBV12-2|NA|NA|14
CASRSRGGQETQYF
TGTGCAAGTCGCTCACGGGGGGGCCAAGAGACCCAGTACTTC
>TRBJ1-1|TRBV5-4|NA|TRBD1|14
CASSQDRVDTEAFF
TGTGCCAGCAGCCAAGACAGGGTGGACACTGAAGCTTTCTTT